The TCR beta chain described here comes from a study of blood T cell repertoires in COVID-19. Study processing details: Amplification from reference gene primers served as the basis for estimated nucleated cell counts. This table comes from immunoSEQ multiplex PCR, and its TCRdb copy is limited to in-frame clones, with some not included. The V and J calls and clone size are taken from that table; D and trimming were inferred from the DNA. The sample consists of some 410,000 clones, more than 75% of them appearing once. The CDR3 runs to 15 residues. CDR1 and CDR2 from the germline V gene are MNHEY and SVGAGI. With 6 bases removed from V and 2 bases from J, the gap between germline ends came to 17 bases. The cohort comprised adults aged about 18 to 100 years residing in 24 US areas. The study assigned cohorts using participant-reported clinical history.

J is TRBJ2-7 and V is TRBV6-5; a weak D match, TRBD1 (6 bases). Input material: PBMCs or T cells enriched from blood (not recorded which). The sequence was collected from a woman in her 30s with acute COVID-19. Here the CDR3 reads CASRTGRSLAYEQYF. CDR3 DNA: TGTGCCAGCAGGACAGGTAGATCCCTGGCCTACGAGCAGTACTTC.